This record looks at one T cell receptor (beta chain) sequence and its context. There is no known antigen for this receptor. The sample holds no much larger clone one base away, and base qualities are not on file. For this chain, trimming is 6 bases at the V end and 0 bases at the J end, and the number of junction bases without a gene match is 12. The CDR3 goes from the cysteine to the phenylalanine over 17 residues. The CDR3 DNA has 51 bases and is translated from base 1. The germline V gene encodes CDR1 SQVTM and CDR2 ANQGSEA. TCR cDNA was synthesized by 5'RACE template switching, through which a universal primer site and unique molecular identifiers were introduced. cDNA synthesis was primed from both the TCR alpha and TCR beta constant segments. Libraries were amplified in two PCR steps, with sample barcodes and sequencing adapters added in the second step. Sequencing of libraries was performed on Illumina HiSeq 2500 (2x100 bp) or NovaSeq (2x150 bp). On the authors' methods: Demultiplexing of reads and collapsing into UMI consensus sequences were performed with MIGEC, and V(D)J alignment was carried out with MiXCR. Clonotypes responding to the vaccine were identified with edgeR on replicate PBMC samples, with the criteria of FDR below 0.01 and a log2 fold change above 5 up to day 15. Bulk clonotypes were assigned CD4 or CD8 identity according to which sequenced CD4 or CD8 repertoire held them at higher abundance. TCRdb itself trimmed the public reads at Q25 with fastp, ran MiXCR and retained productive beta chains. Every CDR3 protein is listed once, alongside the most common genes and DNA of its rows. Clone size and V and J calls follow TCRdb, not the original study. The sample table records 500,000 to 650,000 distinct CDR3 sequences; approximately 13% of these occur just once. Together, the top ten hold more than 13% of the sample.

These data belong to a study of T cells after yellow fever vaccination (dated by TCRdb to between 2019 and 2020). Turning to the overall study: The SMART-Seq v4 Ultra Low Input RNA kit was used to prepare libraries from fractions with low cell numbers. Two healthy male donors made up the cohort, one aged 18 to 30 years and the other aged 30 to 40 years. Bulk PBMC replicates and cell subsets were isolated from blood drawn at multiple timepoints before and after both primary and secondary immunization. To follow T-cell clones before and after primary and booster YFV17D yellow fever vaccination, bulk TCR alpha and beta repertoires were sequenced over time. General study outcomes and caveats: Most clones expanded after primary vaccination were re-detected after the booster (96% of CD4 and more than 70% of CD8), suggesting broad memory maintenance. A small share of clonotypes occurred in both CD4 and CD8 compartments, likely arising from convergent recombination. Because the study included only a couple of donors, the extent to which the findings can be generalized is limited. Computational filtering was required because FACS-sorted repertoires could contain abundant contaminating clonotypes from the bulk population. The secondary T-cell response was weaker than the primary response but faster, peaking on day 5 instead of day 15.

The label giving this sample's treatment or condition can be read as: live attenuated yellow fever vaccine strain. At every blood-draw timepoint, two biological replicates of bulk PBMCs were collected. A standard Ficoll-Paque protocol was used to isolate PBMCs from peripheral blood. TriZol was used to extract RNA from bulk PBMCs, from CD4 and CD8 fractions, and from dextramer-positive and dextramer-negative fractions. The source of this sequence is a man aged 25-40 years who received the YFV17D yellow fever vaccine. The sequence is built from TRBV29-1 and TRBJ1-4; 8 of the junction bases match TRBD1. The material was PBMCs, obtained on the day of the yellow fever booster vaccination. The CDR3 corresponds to CSVVIQTGVATNEKLFF. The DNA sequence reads TGCAGCGTCGTCATCCAGACAGGGGTCGCAACTAATGAAAAACTGTTTTTT. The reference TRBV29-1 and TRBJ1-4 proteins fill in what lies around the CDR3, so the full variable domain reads SAVISQKPSRDICQRGTSLTIQCQVDSQVTMMFWYRQQPGQSLTLIATANQGSEATYESGFVIDKFPISRPNLTFSTLTVSNMSPEDSSIYLCSVVIQTGVATNEKLFFGSGTQLSVL.